This entry concerns a single TCR beta chain. Its target is unknown. As it was prepared, the TCRbeta library received unique molecular identifiers. One entry per CDR3 protein results from TCRdb running MiXCR on the PCR reads. The sample contains around 600,000 distinct CDR3 sequences, 20% to 25% of which appear only once. Per the germline V gene, CDR1 is SSHAT and CDR2 is FNYEAQ (reference sequence). The CDR3 covers 11 residues. Trimming pared 4 bases from V and 10 bases from J, leaving 11 bases between. The record originates from a study of T-cell reconstitution after alpha-beta-depleted transplantation in children. Regarding the study as a whole: The authors attributed T-cell counts and diversity one year after transplant mostly to newly produced T cells. Several hundred expanded graft clones reportedly were the source of alpha-beta T cells about two months after transplant. The origin of high day-60 TCRbeta diversity in some patients lay in surviving recipient T cells and thymic progenitors.

Sequencing was performed on PBMCs, mostly from graft donor cells, taken 360 days after TCRalphabeta/CD19-depleted stem cell transplant. The chain uses TRBV7-7 and TRBJ2-7, with D possibly matching TRBD1 (6 bases). The sequence derives from a boy less than two years old who had a stem cell transplant for acute myeloid leukemia, so the T cells may come from the graft donor. CDR3 amino acids: CASSWTVEQYV. The CDR3 region has the DNA TGTGCCAGCAGCTGGACAGTGGAACAGTACGTC.